The 22 T cell receptor beta chains reported below all come from one sample, sequenced in a study of T cell repertoires in cytomegalovirus infection. MiXCR, applied by TCRdb to the reads, yields one record per CDR3 protein. This table has 650,000 to 900,000 distinct CDR3 sequences, just under 30% appearing once. Their cognate antigens are unknown. Here the sequenced sample was cultured CD8+ T cells from PBMCs, taken from culture after CMV antigen stimulation. These receptors originate from a human donor in good health (CMV status not recorded). Some clones in this sample may be carry-over from other donors' samples.

V usage is TRBV7-9 and J usage is TRBJ2-7; 8 bases match TRBD1. The V gene's germline CDR1 is SEHNR and CDR2 FQNEAQ (reference sequence). The CDR3 totals 17 residues. J was trimmed by 2 bases and V by 5 bases; bases with no gene match: 14. The CDR3: CASSPRTGSGRTYEQYV. For the CDR3, the DNA is TGTGCCAGCAGCCCCCGGACAGGGAGTGGGAGAACCTACGAGCAGTACGTC.

A few counts support this clonotype. The CDR3 reads CASSYSFSLANYGYTF. The CDR3 DNA reads TGTGCCAGCAGTTACTCTTTTAGCCTCGCTAACTATGGCTACACCTTC. The chain links TRBV6-6 to TRBJ1-2; D uncertain. CDR3 size: 16 residues. Germline assignment: CDR1 MNHNY and CDR2 SVGAGI (reference sequence). V lost 0 bases and J lost 0, with 11 bases in between.

V usage is TRBV6-5 and J usage is TRBJ2-2; no clear D. This CDR3 has 14 amino acids. Trimming took 6 bases from V and 4 from J, leaving 12 bases between them. Per germline, CDR1 MNHEY and CDR2 SVGAGI. CDR3 DNA sequence: TGTGCCAGCAGATCCACCCGGACCACCGGGGAGCTGTTTTTT. It translates to CASRSTRTTGELFF.

The sample holds many counts of this clonotype. The CDR3 loop reads CASSLGRGGLNTEAFF. For the CDR3, the DNA is TGTGCCAGCAGCTTAGGAAGAGGCGGACTGAACACTGAAGCTTTCTTT. V gene TRBV7-6 combines with J gene TRBJ1-1; D unclear. CDR1 SGHVS and CDR2 FNYEAQ come from the germline V gene. Trimming took 1 base from V and 0 from J, leaving 12 bases between them. This CDR3 region has 16 residues.

The V gene is TRBV7-6, the J gene TRBJ1-5, with D unresolved. V was trimmed by 5 bases and J by 2 bases, leaving 10 bases between them. CDR3 size: 14 residues. Germline CDR1 reads SGHVS; CDR2 reads FNYEAQ. The CDR3, as DNA: TGTGCCAGCAGCCAGGCGGACGGCAATCAGCCCCAGCATTTT. Its protein is CASSQADGNQPQHF.

The rearrangement joins TRBV6-1 to TRBJ2-5, with D unclear. The CDR3 is made up of 16 amino acids. Per the germline V gene, CDR1 is MNHNS and CDR2 is SASEGT. V was pared by 8 bases and J by 5 bases, with 24 bases between. The CDR3 DNA is TGTGCCAGCTTTGACTTAAGGGATCCGGCGTTGGAGACCCAGTACTTC. Translated: CASFDLRDPALETQYF.

This clonotype was detected only a few times. The chain combines TRBV7-2 with TRBJ2-1; perhaps D is TRBD1 or TRBD2 (6 bases each). V was trimmed by 1 base and J by 12 bases, leaving 13 bases between them. Germline values: CDR1 SGHTA, CDR2 FQGNSA. CDR3 length equals 13 residues. The CDR3 spells CASSLEDEGGQFF. CDR3 nucleotides: TGTGCCAGCAGCTTAGAGGATGAGGGGGGGCAGTTCTTC.

V and J are TRBV29-1 and TRBJ2-1, with D unclear. Trimming cost V 5 bases and J 12 bases, with 14 bases left between them. Germline CDR1 and CDR2: SQVTM and ANQGSEA. This CDR3 is 11 amino acids long. The DNA for the CDR3 is TGCAGCGTTCCCCGAGAAATCGGGCAGTTCTTC. It codes for CSVPREIGQFF.

The V gene is TRBV7-9, the J gene TRBJ2-5, with D uncertain. V lost 7 bases and J lost 5, with 14 bases in between. Germline CDR1 is SEHNR and CDR2 is FQNEAQ (reference sequence). This CDR3 region has 13 residues. The CDR3 loop is CASISESRETQYF. CDR3 bases: TGTGCCAGCATATCGGAGAGTCGGGAGACCCAGTACTTC.

The chain couples TRBV15 to TRBJ2-5; D is uncertain. Germline assignment: CDR1 LNHNV and CDR2 YYDKDF (reference sequence). The CDR3 consists of 17 residues. The V gene lost 1 base and the J gene lost 1 base, with 16 bases spanning the gap. DNA of the CDR3: TGTGCCACCAGCAGAGTTACCGGAGACCGGTTCCAAGAGACCCAGTACTTC. Translation: CATSRVTGDRFQETQYF.

This clonotype was found a few times. The V and J genes are TRBV7-9 and TRBJ1-4; 9 positions agree with TRBD1. The CDR3 covers 16 residues. Germline CDR1 and CDR2: SEHNR and FQNEAQ (reference sequence). The J segment lost 7 bases and the V segment lost 4 bases, leaving 10 bases of the junction unmatched. In DNA, the CDR3 is TGTGCCAGCAGCTGGGCTCCGGGGACAGGGTCTGAAAAACTGTTTTTT. This translates into CASSWAPGTGSEKLFF. Variable domain in full (rest from reference TRBV7-9 and TRBJ1-4): DTGVSQNPRHKITKRGQNVTFRCDPISEHNRLYWYRQTLGQGPEFLTYFQNEAQLEKSRLLSDRFSAERPKGSFSTLEIQRTEQGDSAMYLCASSWAPGTGSEKLFFGSGTQLSVL.

This clonotype has more than one count but fewer than ten. The CDR3 is CASSQAGSLNTEAFF. Written as DNA, the CDR3 is TGCGCCAGCAGCCAAGCCGGCAGTTTGAACACTGAAGCTTTCTTT. The chain links TRBV4-1 to TRBJ1-1; the D is unclear. Trimming removed 1 base from V and 0 bases from J, with 9 bases in between. The CDR3 is 15 residues long. Per the germline V gene, CDR1 is MGHRA and CDR2 is YSYEKL.

This chain connects TRBV27 to TRBJ1-5, with D uncertain. V was cut by 3 bases and J by 5 bases, with 8 bases left in between. Germline V CDR1 and CDR2: MNHEY, SMNVEV (reference sequence). The CDR3 is 13 residues long. The CDR3 protein is CASSFGFYQPQHF. As DNA, the CDR3 is TGTGCCAGCAGTTTCGGGTTTTATCAGCCCCAGCATTTT.

This clonotype has a single count. J is TRBJ1-4 and V is TRBV12-3 or TRBV12-4; D gene uncertain. The CDR3 extends over 13 amino acids. V dropped 4 bases and J dropped 2 bases, with 5 bases sitting between them. The CDR3, as DNA: TGTGCCAGCAGTTCGGGGACTAATGAAAAACTGTTTTTT. Translated, it gives CASSSGTNEKLFF.

V gene TRBV20-1 combines with J gene TRBJ1-2; no reliable D call. V was trimmed by 0 bases and J by 4 bases, leaving 9 bases between them. Looked up from germline, CDR1 is DFQATT and CDR2 is SNEGSKA (reference sequence). There are 13 residues in the CDR3. In DNA form, the CDR3 reads TGCAGTGCTAGAGAACTCAGATCCTATGGCTACACCTTC. It translates to CSARELRSYGYTF.

There are a few counts of this clonotype. The rearrangement joins TRBV28 to TRBJ2-7; TRBD1 aligns across 8 bases. The CDR3 totals 16 residues. V was pared by 7 bases and J by 6 bases, with 17 bases of the junction left unmatched. CDR1 is MDHEN and CDR2 is SYDVKM in the germline V gene. CDR3 loop: CASTQSPRTGYLEQYV. The DNA for the CDR3 is TGTGCCAGCACCCAATCGCCGAGGACAGGGTACCTCGAGCAGTACGTC.

There are many counts of this clonotype. The CDR3 protein is CASSQQGRGTDTQYF. In nucleotides, the CDR3 is TGTGCCAGCAGCCAACAGGGTAGAGGCACAGATACGCAGTATTTT. V and J are TRBV7-8 and TRBJ2-3; tentative D call: TRBD1 (6 bases). Germline V gene data show CDR1 as SGHVS and CDR2 as FQNEAQ. The CDR3 has 15 residues. The ends were cut back, 5 bases at V and 1 base at J, with 13 bases in the middle.

The V gene is TRBV5-6, the J gene TRBJ2-7, with D possibly being TRBD1 (6 bases). V shed 1 base and J shed 7 bases, with 15 bases lying between them. CDR1 and CDR2 (germline): SGHDT, YYEEEE. This CDR3 region has 14 residues. Here the CDR3 reads CASSLRGDILEQYV. CDR3 bases: TGTGCCAGCAGCTTGAGAGGGGACATACTGGAGCAGTACGTC.

The rearrangement joins TRBV9 to TRBJ2-1; 9 bases are a match to TRBD2. CDR3 length: 18 amino acids. Germline V gene sequence: CDR1 SGDLS, CDR2 YYNGEE. V lost 4 bases to trimming and J lost 5 bases; unmatched junction nucleotides: 16. The CDR3 region has the DNA TGTGCCAGCAGCCGAACGGGGAGAGAGCGGGGGGCCAACAATGAGCAGTTCTTC. This translates into CASSRTGRERGANNEQFF.

CDR3 sequence: CASRGAGETTNEKLFF. The DNA for the CDR3 is TGTGCCAGCAGAGGGGCAGGGGAGACAACTAATGAAAAACTGTTTTTT. The V and J genes are TRBV7-1 and TRBJ1-4; D possibly corresponds to TRBD1 (6 bases). TRBV7-1 counts as an open reading frame of uncertain function. CDR3 length: 16 residues. V was clipped by 6 bases and J by 0 bases, with 14 bases between them.

This clonotype came up a few times. The chain uses TRBV7-6 and TRBJ2-1; 7 bases agree with TRBD1. This CDR3 is built from 13 residues. The J segment lost 10 bases and the V segment lost 5 bases, leaving 8 bases of the junction unmatched. Germline-derived CDR1 and CDR2 are SGHVS and FNYEAQ. This CDR3 is CASSPGTAEEQFF. The CDR3 DNA reads as TGTGCCAGCAGCCCCGGGACAGCCGAGGAGCAGTTCTTC. The entire variable domain, with the rest obtained from reference TRBV7-6 and TRBJ2-1, is as follows: GAGVSQSPRYKVTKRGQDVALRCDPISGHVSLYWYRQALGQGPEFLTYFNYEAQQDKSGLPNDRFSAERPEGSISTLTIQRTEQRDSAMYRCASSPGTAEEQFFGPGTRLTVL.

This chain joins TRBV5-1 and TRBJ2-5; 12 bases line up with TRBD2. Germline assignment: CDR1 SGHRS and CDR2 YFSETQ. CDR3 length equals 16 residues. The V and J ends lost 4 bases and 3 bases, in that order; junction bases with no gene match: 7. The CDR3 coding sequence is TGCGCCAGCAGCAAAGTACTAGCGGGGGGTGAAGAGACCCAGTACTTC. This translates into CASSKVLAGGEETQYF.